This TCR beta chain stems from a study of CXCR3-negative and CXCR3-positive naive CD8 T cells. Cells classed as naive CD8+ T cells were CD45RO-CCR7+CD27+CD95-. UMI labels and 5' RACE were used to prepare the TRB cDNA libraries. TCRdb re-called the 5' RACE reads, yielding one record per CDR3 amino acid sequence without DNA. The data include more than 75,000 distinct CDR3 sequences; the top ten clones carry approximately 0.58%. Details on this clonotype: Its antigen is unknown.

Whole-study results and caveats: TRB CDR3 hydrophobicity was greater in CXCR3-positive naive cells than in CXCR3-negative naive cells. Both of the naive subsets showed about the same high diversity, but memory CD8+ cells had much less.

The CDR3 sequence is 16 residues long. CDR1 and CDR2 from the germline V gene are KGHSH and LQKENI. The sequence was obtained from a human donor in good health. Some clones in this sample may be carry-over from other donors' samples. The chain combines TRBV18 with TRBJ2-3; with no DNA, the TCRdb D assignment of TRBD2 cannot be verified. Sample: naive CXCR3+ CD8+ T cells from blood. Subset here: CD45RO-CCR7+CD27+CD95- naive CD8+ T cells expressing CXCR3 (TNR3+). This chain's CDR3 is CASSPGPGLYTDTQYF.